These 12 T cell receptor beta chains share one sample of origin, sequenced in a study of T cells of healthy individuals. Using its own MiXCR run on the 5' RACE reads, TCRdb lists one record per CDR3 protein. The data show about 41,000 distinct CDR3 sequences, with about 5% seen just once and 9.2% held by the top ten. The receptors here all came from a human donor in good health.

This clonotype has at least ten counts. The chain couples TRBV6-1 to TRBJ1-1; D uncertain. The CDR3 has 14 residues. The ends were cut back, 3 bases at V and 5 bases at J, with 13 bases in the middle. Germline V CDR1 and CDR2: MNHNS, SASEGT. The CDR3 region is CASSEWGLGTEAFF. In DNA form, the CDR3 reads TGTGCCAGCAGTGAGTGGGGTTTAGGGACTGAAGCTTTCTTT.

This chain joins TRBV5-6 and TRBJ1-1; no definite D call. Germline V gives CDR1 SGHDT, CDR2 YYEEEE. The V end was cut by 0 bases, the J end by 6 bases, with 6 bases between. CDR3 length: 12 residues. The DNA for the CDR3 is TGTGCCAGCAGCTTGGGCTCGTCTGAAGCTTTCTTT. It translates to CASSLGSSEAFF.

The CDR3 DNA follows: TGCAGTGCTCGCAGGGTGCTGGAGCAGTACTTC. Protein product: CSARRVLEQYF. The rearrangement uses TRBV20-1 and TRBJ2-7, with TRBD1 as a possible D gene (5 bases). The CDR3 is made up of 11 amino acids. CDR1 is DFQATT, CDR2 SNEGSKA, per germline (reference sequence). Trimming pared 5 bases from V and 7 bases from J, leaving 12 bases between.

This clonotype was recorded a few times. This CDR3 reads CASSTLAGVADTQYF. CDR3 in DNA: TGTGCCAGCAGCACACTAGCGGGAGTGGCAGATACGCAGTATTTT. The V gene is TRBV7-2, the J gene TRBJ2-3; 11 nucleotides match TRBD2. The CDR3 extends over 15 amino acids. The trim removed 5 bases at V and 4 bases at J, leaving 5 bases unmatched. Germline CDR1 and CDR2: SGHTA and FQGNSA.

This clonotype was observed many times. The J gene is TRBJ2-7, the V gene TRBV29-1; D is undetermined. CDR3 length: 13 amino acids. The germline V gene has CDR1 SQVTM and CDR2 ANQGSEA. V lost 6 bases to trimming and J lost 0 bases, with 12 bases between them. The CDR3: CSVRGSSSYEQYF. As DNA, the CDR3 is TGCAGCGTGAGAGGTTCGAGCTCCTACGAGCAGTACTTC.

This clonotype has ten or more counts. The V call is TRBV14, the J call TRBJ1-6; possible D gene TRBD1, 5 bases. From germline, CDR1 is SGHDN and CDR2 FVKESK. This CDR3 has 14 amino acids. V was trimmed by 1 base and J by 7 bases, leaving 8 bases between them. The DNA of the CDR3 is TGTGCCAGCAGCCAAGGCAGGGAAAATTCACCCCTCCACTTT. It translates to CASSQGRENSPLHF.

This clonotype appeared many times. The gene calls are TRBV3-1 and TRBJ2-7; D gene uncertain. Trimming took off 4 bases at V and 4 bases at J, with 17 bases between the two ends. CDR3 length: 15 amino acids. CDR1 is LGHDT, CDR2 YNNKEL, per germline (reference sequence). As DNA, the CDR3 is TGTGCCAGCAGCCCAAATCCGGCTCTGGTGTACGAGCAGTACTTC. Translating it yields CASSPNPALVYEQYF.

The table lists this clonotype with a few counts. J is TRBJ2-1 and V is TRBV2; 8 positions agree with TRBD1. This CDR3 has 15 residues. Germline V CDR1 and CDR2: SNHLY, FYNNEI. The trim removed 3 bases at V and 4 bases at J, leaving 5 bases unmatched. CDR3: CASSEHRGAYNEQFF. DNA for the CDR3: TGTGCCAGCAGTGAGCACAGGGGGGCATACAATGAGCAGTTCTTC.

Ten or more counts support this clonotype. The chain has TRBV20-1 and TRBJ1-3; no definite D call. The CDR3 totals 13 residues. CDR1 and CDR2 (germline): DFQATT, SNEGSKA (reference sequence). Trimming cost V 2 bases and J 0 bases, with 5 bases left between them. CDR3 sequence (DNA): TGCAGTGCTAGACACCCCTCTGGAAACACCATATATTTT. It translates to CSARHPSGNTIYF.

The CDR3 sequence is CASSDGLVDEQFF. CDR3 coding DNA: TGTGCCAGCAGTGATGGGTTGGTCGATGAGCAGTTCTTC. This rearrangement joins TRBV2 to TRBJ2-1; no clear D gene. The length of the CDR3 is 13 residues. Trimming removed 3 bases from V and 8 bases from J, with 11 bases in between. Germline values: CDR1 SNHLY, CDR2 FYNNEI.

This clonotype was observed at least ten times. V gene TRBV10-2 combines with J gene TRBJ2-5; D not certain. There are 13 residues in the CDR3. V dropped 2 bases and J dropped 4 bases, with 8 bases sitting between them. From germline, CDR1 is WSHSY and CDR2 SAAADI. The CDR3 DNA follows: TGCGCCAGCAGTGAGACCCACCGAGAGACCCAGTACTTC. It specifies CASSETHRETQYF.

In its sample, this clonotype was seen many times. V usage is TRBV6-2 or TRBV6-3 and J usage is TRBJ1-1; TRBD1 matches 7 bases. The trim removed 5 bases at V and 0 bases at J, leaving 3 bases unmatched. Germline V gives CDR1 MNHEY, CDR2 SVGEGT. The CDR3 length is 14 residues. The CDR3 protein is CASSPGQLNTEAFF. DNA for the CDR3: TGTGCCAGCAGTCCGGGACAGTTGAACACTGAAGCTTTCTTT.